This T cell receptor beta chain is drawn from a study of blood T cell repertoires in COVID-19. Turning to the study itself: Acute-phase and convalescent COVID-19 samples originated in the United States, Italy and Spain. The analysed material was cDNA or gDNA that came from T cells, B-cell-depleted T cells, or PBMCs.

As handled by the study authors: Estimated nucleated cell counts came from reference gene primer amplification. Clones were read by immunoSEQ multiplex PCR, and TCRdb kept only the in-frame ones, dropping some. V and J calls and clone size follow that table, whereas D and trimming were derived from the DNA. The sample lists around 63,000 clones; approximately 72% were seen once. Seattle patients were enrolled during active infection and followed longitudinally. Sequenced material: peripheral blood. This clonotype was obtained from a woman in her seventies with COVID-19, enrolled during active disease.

DNA of the CDR3: TGCGCCAGCAGCTTGGATGGGACAGCAAATGTCGGAGGGGCCAACGTCCTGACTTTC. This codes for CASSLDGTANVGGANVLTF. The chain links TRBV5-1 to TRBJ2-6, with 7 bases matching TRBD1. CDR3 length equals 19 residues. Germline V lookup: CDR1 SGHRS, CDR2 YFSETQ. After removal of 0 bases from V and 4 bases from J, the junction contained 13 bases not matched to a gene.